This TCR beta chain originates from a study of shared clonotypes between healthy human individuals. The ends were cut back, 9 bases at V and 3 bases at J, with 9 bases in the middle. Germline lookup yields CDR1 ENHRY and CDR2 SYGVKD. The CDR3 spans 12 residues. Some clones are missing from TCRdb's copy, which holds only in-frame ones; the method was immunoSEQ multiplex PCR. Here the sample spans approximately 480,000 clones, about 75% being singletons. The V and J genes are TRBV10-3 and TRBJ2-1; a weak D match, TRBD2 (7 bases). What was sequenced was PBMCs. The sequence derives from a woman in her forties in good health. Some clones in this sample may be carry-over from other donors' samples. The CDR3 here is CAIGGDYNEQFF. CDR3 DNA sequence: TGTGCCATAGGGGGGGACTACAATGAGCAGTTCTTC.